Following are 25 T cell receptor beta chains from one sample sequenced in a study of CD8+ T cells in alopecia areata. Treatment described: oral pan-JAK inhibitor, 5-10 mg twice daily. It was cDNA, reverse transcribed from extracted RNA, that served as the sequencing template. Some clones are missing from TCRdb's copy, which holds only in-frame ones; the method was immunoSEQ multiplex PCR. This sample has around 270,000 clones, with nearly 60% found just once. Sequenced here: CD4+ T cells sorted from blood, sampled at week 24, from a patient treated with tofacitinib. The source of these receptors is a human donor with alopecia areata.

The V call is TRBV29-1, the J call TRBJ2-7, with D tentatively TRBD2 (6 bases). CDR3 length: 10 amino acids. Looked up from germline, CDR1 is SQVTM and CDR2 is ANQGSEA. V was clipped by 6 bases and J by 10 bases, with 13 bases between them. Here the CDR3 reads CSVRDSQQYF. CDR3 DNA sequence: TGCAGCGTCCGGGACTCTCAACAGTACTTC.

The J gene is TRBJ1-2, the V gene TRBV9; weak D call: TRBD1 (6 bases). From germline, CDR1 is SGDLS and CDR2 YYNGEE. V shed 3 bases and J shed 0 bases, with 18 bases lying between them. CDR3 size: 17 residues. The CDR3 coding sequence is TGTGCCAGCAGCGCGGTGCCACAGGGTTATTCTAACTATGGCTACACCTTC. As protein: CASSAVPQGYSNYGYTF.

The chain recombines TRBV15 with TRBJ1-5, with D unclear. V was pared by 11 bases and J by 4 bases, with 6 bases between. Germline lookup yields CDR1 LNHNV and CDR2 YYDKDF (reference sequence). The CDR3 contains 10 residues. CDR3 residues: CASPNQPQHF. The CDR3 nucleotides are TGTGCCTCCCCAAATCAGCCCCAGCATTTT.

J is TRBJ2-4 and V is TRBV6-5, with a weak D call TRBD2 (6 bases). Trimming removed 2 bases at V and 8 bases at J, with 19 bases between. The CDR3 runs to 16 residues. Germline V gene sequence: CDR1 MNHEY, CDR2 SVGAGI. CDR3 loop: CASSYAGGTPGHIQYF. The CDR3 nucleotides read TGTGCCAGCAGTTACGCAGGCGGGACCCCCGGCCACATTCAGTACTTC.

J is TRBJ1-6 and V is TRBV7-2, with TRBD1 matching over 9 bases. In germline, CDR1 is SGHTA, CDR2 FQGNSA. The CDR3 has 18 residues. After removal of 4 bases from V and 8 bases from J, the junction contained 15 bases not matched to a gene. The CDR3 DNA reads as TGTGCCAGCAGCTCAGAACCCGCGTTACAGGGGGCTGATTCACCCCTCCACTTT. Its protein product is CASSSEPALQGADSPLHF. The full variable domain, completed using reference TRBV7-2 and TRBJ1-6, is GAGVSQSPSNKVTEKGKDVELRCDPISGHTALYWYRQSLGQGLEFLIYFQGNSAPDKSGLPSDRFSAERTGGSVSTLTIQRTQQEDSAVYLCASSSEPALQGADSPLHFGNGTRLTVT.

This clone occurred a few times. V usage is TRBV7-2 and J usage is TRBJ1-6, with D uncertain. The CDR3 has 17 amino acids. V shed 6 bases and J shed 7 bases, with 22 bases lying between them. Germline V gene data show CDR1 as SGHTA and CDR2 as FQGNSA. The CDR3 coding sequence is TGTGCCAGCAGTCTAGCTCCTCCCGGGAGCGGCAATTCACCCCTCCACTTT. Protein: CASSLAPPGSGNSPLHF.

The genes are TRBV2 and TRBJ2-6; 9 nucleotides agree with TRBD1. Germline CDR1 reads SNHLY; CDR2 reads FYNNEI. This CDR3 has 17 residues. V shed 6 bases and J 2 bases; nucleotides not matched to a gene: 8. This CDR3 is CASRSGTGRAGANVLTF. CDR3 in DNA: TGTGCCAGCAGGTCCGGGACAGGGAGGGCTGGGGCCAACGTCCTGACTTTC.

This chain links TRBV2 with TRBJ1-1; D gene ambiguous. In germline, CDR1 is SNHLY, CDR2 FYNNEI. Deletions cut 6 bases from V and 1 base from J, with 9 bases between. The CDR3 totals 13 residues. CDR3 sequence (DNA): TGTGCCAGCAGGGTCGAGACGAACACTGAAGCTTTCTTT. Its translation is CASRVETNTEAFF.

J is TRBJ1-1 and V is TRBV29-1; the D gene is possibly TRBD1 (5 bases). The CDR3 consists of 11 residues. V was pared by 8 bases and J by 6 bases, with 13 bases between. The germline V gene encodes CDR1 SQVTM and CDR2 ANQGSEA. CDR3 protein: CSSRQGAEAFF. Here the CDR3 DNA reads TGCAGCTCCCGCCAGGGCGCTGAAGCTTTCTTT.

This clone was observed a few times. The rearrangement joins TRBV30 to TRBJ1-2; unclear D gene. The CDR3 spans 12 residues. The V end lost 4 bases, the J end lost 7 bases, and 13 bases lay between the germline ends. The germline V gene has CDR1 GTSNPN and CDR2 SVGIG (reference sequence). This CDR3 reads CAWISDFGGYTF. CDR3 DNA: TGTGCCTGGATAAGCGACTTCGGTGGCTACACCTTC.

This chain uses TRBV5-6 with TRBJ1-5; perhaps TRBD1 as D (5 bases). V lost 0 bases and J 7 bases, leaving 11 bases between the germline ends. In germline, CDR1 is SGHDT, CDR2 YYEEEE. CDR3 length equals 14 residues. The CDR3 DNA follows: TGTGCCAGCAGCTTGGGAGGTACAGGACAGCCCCAGCATTTT. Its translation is CASSLGGTGQPQHF.

The CDR3 region has the DNA TGCGCCAGCAGCCGCGATACAGGGGGTAGCTCCTACGAGCAGTACTTC. It specifies CASSRDTGGSSYEQYF. The V and J genes are TRBV5-1 and TRBJ2-7; 8 bases are a match to TRBD1. The V gene end was trimmed by 4 bases and the J gene end by 0 bases; junction bases not matched to a gene: 9. This CDR3 region has 16 residues. CDR1 is SGHRS, CDR2 YFSETQ, per germline.

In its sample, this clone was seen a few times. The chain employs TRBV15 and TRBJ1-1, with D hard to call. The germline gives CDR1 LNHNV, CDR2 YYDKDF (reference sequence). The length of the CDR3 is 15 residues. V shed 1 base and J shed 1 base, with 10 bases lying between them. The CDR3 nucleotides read TGTGCCACCAGCAGAGCCAGGATGGGGAACACTGAAGCTTTCTTT. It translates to CATSRARMGNTEAFF.

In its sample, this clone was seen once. The CDR3 region is CASSLMTGAGANVLTF. In DNA, the CDR3 is TGCGCCAGCAGTCTGATGACAGGGGCCGGGGCCAACGTCCTGACTTTC. The chain couples TRBV5-1 to TRBJ2-6; 8 nucleotides align to TRBD1. V was pared by 5 bases and J by 4 bases, with 8 bases of the junction left unmatched. Looked up from germline, CDR1 is SGHRS and CDR2 is YFSETQ. This CDR3 has 16 amino acids.

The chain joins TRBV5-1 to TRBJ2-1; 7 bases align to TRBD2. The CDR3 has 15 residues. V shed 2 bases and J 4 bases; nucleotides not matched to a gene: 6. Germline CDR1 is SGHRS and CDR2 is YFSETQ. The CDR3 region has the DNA TGCGCCAGCAGCTTCCGGGGGGACCCATACAATGAGCAGTTCTTC. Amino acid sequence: CASSFRGDPYNEQFF.

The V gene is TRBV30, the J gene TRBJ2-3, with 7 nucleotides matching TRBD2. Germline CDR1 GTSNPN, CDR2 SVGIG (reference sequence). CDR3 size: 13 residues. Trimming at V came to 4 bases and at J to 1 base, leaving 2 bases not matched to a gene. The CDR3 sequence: CAWTGGRTDTQYF. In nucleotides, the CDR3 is TGTGCCTGGACGGGGGGACGCACAGATACGCAGTATTTT.

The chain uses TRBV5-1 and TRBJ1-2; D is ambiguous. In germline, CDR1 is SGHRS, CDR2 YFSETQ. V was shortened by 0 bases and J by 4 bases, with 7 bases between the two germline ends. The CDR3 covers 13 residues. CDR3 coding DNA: TGCGCCAGCAGCTTGGAGGCAGTCTATGGCTACACCTTC. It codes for CASSLEAVYGYTF.

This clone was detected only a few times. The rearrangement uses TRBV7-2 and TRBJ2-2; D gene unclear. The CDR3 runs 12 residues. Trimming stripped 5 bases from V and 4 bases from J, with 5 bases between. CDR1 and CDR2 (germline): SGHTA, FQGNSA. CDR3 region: CASSPSTGELFF. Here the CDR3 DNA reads TGTGCCAGCAGCCCAAGCACCGGGGAGCTGTTTTTT.

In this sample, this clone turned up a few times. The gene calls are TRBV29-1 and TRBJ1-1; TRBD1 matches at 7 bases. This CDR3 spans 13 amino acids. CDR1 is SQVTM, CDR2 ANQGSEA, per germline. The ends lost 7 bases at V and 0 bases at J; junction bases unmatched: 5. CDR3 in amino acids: CSATGDLNTEAFF. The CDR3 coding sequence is TGCAGCGCTACAGGGGACCTGAACACTGAAGCTTTCTTT.

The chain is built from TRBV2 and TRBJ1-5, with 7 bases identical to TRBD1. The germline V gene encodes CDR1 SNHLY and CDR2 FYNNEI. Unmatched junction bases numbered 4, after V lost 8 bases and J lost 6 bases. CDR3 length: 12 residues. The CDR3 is CASWTGGQPQHF. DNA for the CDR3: TGTGCCAGCTGGACAGGTGGTCAGCCCCAGCATTTT.

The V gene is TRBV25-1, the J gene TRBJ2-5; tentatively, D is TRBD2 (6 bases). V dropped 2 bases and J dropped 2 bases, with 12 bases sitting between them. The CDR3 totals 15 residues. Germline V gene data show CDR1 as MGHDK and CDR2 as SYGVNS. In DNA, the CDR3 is TGTGCCAGCAGTGAAAGATTGGGGGGACAAGAGACCCAGTACTTC. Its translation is CASSERLGGQETQYF.

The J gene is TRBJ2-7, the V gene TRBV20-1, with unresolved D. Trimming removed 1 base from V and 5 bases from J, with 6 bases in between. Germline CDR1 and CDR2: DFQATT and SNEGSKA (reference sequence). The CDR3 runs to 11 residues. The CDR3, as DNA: TGCAGTGCTAGAGTGTGGAACGAGCAGTACTTC. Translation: CSARVWNEQYF.

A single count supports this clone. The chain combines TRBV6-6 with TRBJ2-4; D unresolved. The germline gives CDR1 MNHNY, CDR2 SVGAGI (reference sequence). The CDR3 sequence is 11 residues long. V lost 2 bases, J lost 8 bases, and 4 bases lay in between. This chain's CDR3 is CASSYVDIQYF. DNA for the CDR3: TGTGCCAGCAGTTACGTTGACATTCAGTACTTC.

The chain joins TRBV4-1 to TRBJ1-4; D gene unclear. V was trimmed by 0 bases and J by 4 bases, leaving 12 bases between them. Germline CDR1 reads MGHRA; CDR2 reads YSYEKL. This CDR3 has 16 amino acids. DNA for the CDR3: TGCGCCAGCAGCCAAGATGGCCAGGCCCTTAATGAAAAACTGTTTTTT. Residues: CASSQDGQALNEKLFF.

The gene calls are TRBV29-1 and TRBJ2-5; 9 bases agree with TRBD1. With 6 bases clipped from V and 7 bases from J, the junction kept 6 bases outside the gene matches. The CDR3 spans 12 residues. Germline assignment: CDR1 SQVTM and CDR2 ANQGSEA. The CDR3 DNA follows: TGCAGCGTCCGGACAGGGGAGGCGACCCAGTACTTC. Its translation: CSVRTGEATQYF.